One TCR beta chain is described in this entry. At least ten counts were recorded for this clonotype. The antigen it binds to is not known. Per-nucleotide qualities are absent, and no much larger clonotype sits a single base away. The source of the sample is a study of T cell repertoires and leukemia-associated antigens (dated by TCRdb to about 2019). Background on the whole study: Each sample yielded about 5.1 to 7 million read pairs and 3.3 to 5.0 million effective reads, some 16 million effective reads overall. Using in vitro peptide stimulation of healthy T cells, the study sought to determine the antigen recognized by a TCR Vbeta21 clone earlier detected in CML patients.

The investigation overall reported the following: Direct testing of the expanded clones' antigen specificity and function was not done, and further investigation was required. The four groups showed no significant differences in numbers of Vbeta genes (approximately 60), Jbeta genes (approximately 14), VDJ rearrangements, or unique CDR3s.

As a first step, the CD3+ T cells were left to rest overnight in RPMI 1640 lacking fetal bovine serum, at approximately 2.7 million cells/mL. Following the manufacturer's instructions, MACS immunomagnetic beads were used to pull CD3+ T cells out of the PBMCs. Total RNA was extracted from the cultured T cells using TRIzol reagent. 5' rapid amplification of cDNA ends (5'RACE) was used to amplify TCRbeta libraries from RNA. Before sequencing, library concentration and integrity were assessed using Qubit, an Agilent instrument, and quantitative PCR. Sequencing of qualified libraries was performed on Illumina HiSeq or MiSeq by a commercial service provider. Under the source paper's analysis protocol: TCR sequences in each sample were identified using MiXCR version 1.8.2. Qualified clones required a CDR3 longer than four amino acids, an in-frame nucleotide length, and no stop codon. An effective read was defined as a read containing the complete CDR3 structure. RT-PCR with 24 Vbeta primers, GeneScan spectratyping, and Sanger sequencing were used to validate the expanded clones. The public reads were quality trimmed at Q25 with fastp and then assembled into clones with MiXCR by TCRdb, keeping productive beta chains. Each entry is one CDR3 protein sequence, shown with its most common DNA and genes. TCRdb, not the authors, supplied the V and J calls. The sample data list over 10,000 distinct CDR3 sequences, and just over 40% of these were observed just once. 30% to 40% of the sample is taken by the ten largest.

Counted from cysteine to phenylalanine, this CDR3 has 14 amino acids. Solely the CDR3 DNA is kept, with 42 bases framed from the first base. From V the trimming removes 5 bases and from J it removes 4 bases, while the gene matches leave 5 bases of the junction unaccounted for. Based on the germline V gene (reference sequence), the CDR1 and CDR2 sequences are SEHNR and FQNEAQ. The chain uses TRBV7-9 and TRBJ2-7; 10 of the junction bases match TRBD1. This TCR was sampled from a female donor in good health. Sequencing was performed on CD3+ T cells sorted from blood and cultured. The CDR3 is CASSLGDRGYEQYF. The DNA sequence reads TGTGCCAGCAGCCTCGGGGACAGGGGATACGAGCAGTACTTC.